The 27 T cell receptor beta chains below come from one sample, sequenced in a study of Ad26.COV2.S vaccination and SARS-CoV-2 variants. Stated treatment: around 19 received Ad26.COV2.S at low or high dose, single or two shots; about 5 received placebo; per-sample allocation not given. Samples were taken on day 63 after the first vaccine or placebo injection. The table came from immunoSEQ multiplex PCR; TCRdb's copy has only in-frame clones and leaves some out. There are almost 400,000 clones in the sample; 89% occur only once, and about 2% lies in the top ten. The sample here was peripheral blood, taken in a trial of Ad26.COV2.S vaccine versus placebo. The receptors derive from a person between 18 and 60 years old who received the Ad26.COV2.S COVID-19 vaccine or a placebo.

This clone was observed a few times. V usage is TRBV30 and J usage is TRBJ1-5; D is unresolved. Germline lookup yields CDR1 GTSNPN and CDR2 SVGIG (reference sequence). This CDR3 spans 12 amino acids. Trimming pared 2 bases from V and 0 bases from J, leaving 2 bases between. In DNA form, the CDR3 reads TGTGCCTGGAGTTATAGCAATCAGCCCCAGCATTTT. As protein: CAWSYSNQPQHF.

The chain carries TRBV27 and TRBJ1-5; no definite D call. Trimming stripped 5 bases from V and 9 bases from J, with 11 bases between. The CDR3 length is 12 residues. CDR1 and CDR2 from the germline V gene are MNHEY and SMNVEV (reference sequence). The CDR3 protein is CASSPSTGPQHF. The CDR3 bases are TGTGCCAGCAGTCCATCCACTGGGCCCCAGCATTTT.

The J gene is TRBJ2-7, the V gene TRBV19; perhaps TRBD2 as D (5 bases). V shed 0 bases and J shed 4 bases, with 7 bases lying between them. CDR1 LNHDA and CDR2 SQIVND come from the germline V gene (reference sequence). This CDR3 is built from 13 residues. DNA of the CDR3: TGTGCCAGTAGTATAGATCGCGGGTACGAGCAGTACTTC. It codes for CASSIDRGYEQYF.

This clone appeared a single time. This chain uses TRBV11-3 with TRBJ2-1; possible D gene TRBD1, 6 bases. The CDR3 runs to 13 residues. The V end was cut by 5 bases, the J end by 12 bases, with 17 bases between. Per germline, CDR1 SGHNT and CDR2 YENEEA. CDR3 residues: CASSVQQGPAQFF. CDR3 DNA: TGTGCCAGCAGCGTACAACAGGGCCCCGCGCAGTTCTTC.

A few counts support this clone. The rearrangement links TRBV5-1 to TRBJ2-3; TRBD2 matches 7 bases. The CDR3 sequence is 18 residues long. V lost 1 base, J lost 0 bases, and 11 bases stayed unmatched. Germline CDR1 and CDR2: SGHRS and YFSETQ. The CDR3 nucleotides read TGCGCCAGCAGCTTGTCTCCGTCGCGGGGGTCTAGCACAGATACGCAGTATTTT. It codes for CASSLSPSRGSSTDTQYF.

V is TRBV6-5 and J is TRBJ2-7; 11 bases map to TRBD1. Per germline, CDR1 MNHEY and CDR2 SVGAGI. There are 14 residues in the CDR3. V lost 3 bases, J lost 4 bases, and 2 bases stayed unmatched. The CDR3 loop is CASSYGQGAYEQYF. The CDR3 coding sequence is TGTGCCAGCAGTTATGGACAGGGGGCTTACGAGCAGTACTTC.

The rearrangement links TRBV7-3 to TRBJ2-1; TRBD2 agrees at 16 bases. Looked up from germline, CDR1 is SGHTA and CDR2 is FQGTGA. CDR3 length equals 16 residues. Trimming at V came to 5 bases and at J to 12 bases, leaving 10 bases not matched to a gene. CDR3 region: CASSNTGTSGRAMQFF. For the CDR3, the DNA is TGTGCCAGCAGCAATACCGGGACTAGCGGGAGGGCCATGCAGTTCTTC.

The chain uses TRBV19 and TRBJ2-3; TRBD2 matches 9 bases. The CDR3 loop spans 14 amino acids. V was pared by 5 bases and J by 5 bases, with 5 bases of the junction left unmatched. Germline CDR1 and CDR2: LNHDA and SQIVND (reference sequence). The CDR3 coding sequence is TGTGCCAGTAGTTTAGCGGGAGTGATAGATACGCAGTATTTT. It specifies CASSLAGVIDTQYF.

This clone has only one observation. The same CDR3 arises from other DNA sequences in this sample as well. V and J are TRBV28 and TRBJ1-1; D call uncertain. V gave up 7 bases and J gave up 3 bases, with 6 bases separating them. CDR3 size: 11 residues. Germline loops: CDR1 MDHEN, CDR2 SYDVKM. In nucleotides, the CDR3 is TGTGCCAGCAAGGGAGACACTGAAGCTTTCTTT. Translated, it gives CASKGDTEAFF.

The V call is TRBV4-2, the J call TRBJ2-5, with TRBD2 matching over 9 bases. Germline CDR1 is LGHNA and CDR2 is YNFKEQ. With V trimmed by 3 bases and J by 2 bases, 19 bases remained unmatched. This CDR3 region has 20 residues. CDR3: CASSQGPRLAGEVPQETQYF. The CDR3, as DNA: TGTGCCAGCAGCCAGGGACCTAGGTTAGCGGGAGAGGTTCCACAAGAGACCCAGTACTTC.

This clone was recorded once. The rearrangement uses TRBV27 and TRBJ2-3, with D maybe TRBD1 (6 bases). Trimming removed 5 bases at V and 4 bases at J, with 10 bases between. The CDR3 is 13 amino acids. Per the germline V gene, CDR1 is MNHEY and CDR2 is SMNVEV (reference sequence). CDR3: CASSHRAADTQYF. The CDR3 DNA reads TGTGCCAGCAGTCACAGGGCGGCAGATACGCAGTATTTT.

The V call is TRBV5-1, the J call TRBJ2-3, with TRBD2 matching 8 bases. This CDR3 is 16 amino acids long. Germline V gene lookup returns CDR1 SGHRS and CDR2 YFSETQ. V shed 0 bases, J shed 0 bases, and the junction held 3 bases outside the gene matches. The CDR3 DNA follows: TGCGCCAGCAGCTTGGGGGCTAGCGGGAGCACAGATACGCAGTATTTT. Residues: CASSLGASGSTDTQYF.

This rearrangement joins TRBV24-1 to TRBJ2-1; 9 bases agree with TRBD1. The CDR3 loop spans 17 amino acids. Germline loops: CDR1 KGHDR, CDR2 SFDVKD. V shed 2 bases and J 7 bases; nucleotides not matched to a gene: 11. The chain's CDR3 is CATSDSPGQGELNEQFF. The CDR3 nucleotides read TGTGCCACCAGTGATTCACCGGGACAGGGAGAATTAAATGAGCAGTTCTTC.

The V call is TRBV5-1, the J call TRBJ1-5; unclear D gene. CDR3 size: 15 residues. Germline CDR1 reads SGHRS; CDR2 reads YFSETQ. The V end lost 0 bases, the J end lost 5 bases, and 12 bases lay between the germline ends. The CDR3 reads CASSLGGPGHQPQHF. DNA of the CDR3: TGCGCCAGCAGCTTGGGTGGCCCAGGCCATCAGCCCCAGCATTTT.

The chain is built from TRBV28 and TRBJ1-1; D is possibly TRBD1 (6 bases). Trimming shortened V by 3 bases and J by 2 bases, and 10 bases separated the two germline ends. The CDR3 extends over 14 amino acids. Germline CDR1 and CDR2: MDHEN and SYDVKM. The DNA for the CDR3 is TGTGCCAGCAGTTTCAGGGGCGGTAACACTGAAGCTTTCTTT. Its protein product is CASSFRGGNTEAFF.

This chain joins TRBV2 and TRBJ1-6; 7 nucleotides align to TRBD1. This CDR3 spans 13 amino acids. V trimming: 8 bases; J trimming: 9 bases; junction bases outside the gene matches: 7. Germline CDR1 reads SNHLY; CDR2 reads FYNNEI. CDR3 loop: CASGGTGVSPLHF. The DNA of the CDR3 is TGTGCCAGCGGGGGTACAGGGGTTTCACCCCTCCACTTT. The full variable domain, rest sourced from reference TRBV2 and TRBJ1-6, is EPEVTQTPSHQVTQMGQEVILRCVPISNHLYFYWYRQILGQKVEFLVSFYNNEISEKSEIFDDQFSVERPDGSNFTLKIRSTKLEDSAMYFCASGGTGVSPLHFGNGTRLTVT.

CDR3 sequence reads: CASSFVGGVTYEQYF. The CDR3 DNA is TGTGCCAGCAGTTTTGTGGGCGGGGTTACCTACGAGCAGTACTTC. The gene calls are TRBV6-6 and TRBJ2-7; TRBD2 is a possible D gene (6 bases). Looked up from germline, CDR1 is MNHNY and CDR2 is SVGAGI (reference sequence). With 4 bases removed from V and 2 bases from J, the gap between germline ends came to 15 bases. This CDR3 contains 15 residues.

The V call is TRBV6-5, the J call TRBJ2-7, with D perhaps TRBD2 (6 bases). The CDR3 spans 15 residues. From germline, CDR1 is MNHEY and CDR2 SVGAGI. The V end lost 6 bases, the J end lost 3 bases, and 18 bases lay between the germline ends. The CDR3 bases are TGTGCCAGCAGGCACCGGGACTCCCTCCTCTACGAGCAGTACTTC. Encoded protein: CASRHRDSLLYEQYF.

The chain links TRBV12-5 to TRBJ1-1; possible D gene TRBD1, 5 bases. V lost 6 bases and J 5 bases, leaving 22 bases between the germline ends. This CDR3 is 16 amino acids long. Germline V lookup: CDR1 LGHNT, CDR2 FRNRAP. The CDR3 sequence: CASGTGGAGMMTEAFF. The DNA of the CDR3 is TGTGCTAGTGGCACCGGGGGAGCAGGGATGATGACTGAAGCTTTCTTT.

Points on this clone: At the DNA level, this CDR3 is encoded by other sequences in the same sample as well. The rearrangement uses TRBV10-3 and TRBJ1-2; maybe TRBD1 (6 bases). V gave up 0 bases and J gave up 4 bases, with 9 bases separating them. The germline CDR1 and CDR2 sequences are ENHRY and SYGVKD. The CDR3 has 14 residues. CDR3 residues: CAISESRGAYGYTF. The CDR3 coding sequence is TGTGCCATCAGTGAGTCGAGGGGGGCCTATGGCTACACCTTC.

The rearrangement links TRBV5-6 to TRBJ2-1, with TRBD2 identical over 8 bases. The CDR3 runs to 15 residues. Germline loops: CDR1 SGHDT, CDR2 YYEEEE. With V trimmed by 2 bases and J by 5 bases, 6 bases remained unmatched. CDR3 sequence: CASSLLAASDNEQFF. The DNA of the CDR3 is TGTGCCAGCAGCTTACTAGCGGCCTCTGACAATGAGCAGTTCTTC.

This chain connects TRBV18 to TRBJ2-7; 8 bases line up with TRBD2. V lost 3 bases and J lost 5; bases outside the gene matches: 3. Germline CDR1 and CDR2: KGHSH and LQKENI. The CDR3 is made up of 13 amino acids. The CDR3 DNA reads as TGTGCCAGCTCACCGATACTAGCGGACGAGCAGTACTTC. Translating gives CASSPILADEQYF.

This chain joins TRBV7-2 and TRBJ1-2, with 8 bases matching TRBD1. The trim removed 4 bases at V and 4 bases at J, leaving 5 bases unmatched. The CDR3 sequence is 14 residues long. Germline V gene sequence: CDR1 SGHTA, CDR2 FQGNSA. CDR3 sequence reads: CASSSSGQGYGYTF. CDR3 sequence (DNA): TGTGCCAGCAGCTCCTCCGGACAGGGCTATGGCTACACCTTC.

This rearrangement joins TRBV9 to TRBJ2-1, with TRBD2 matching 11 bases. The length of the CDR3 is 18 residues. Per germline, CDR1 SGDLS and CDR2 YYNGEE. With 4 bases clipped from V and 2 bases from J, the junction kept 11 bases outside the gene matches. The CDR3 nucleotides are TGTGCCAGCAGCCCATTGACCGGGACTAGCGGAACCTACAATGAGCAGTTCTTC. This sequence encodes CASSPLTGTSGTYNEQFF.

This rearrangement joins TRBV30 to TRBJ1-1; TRBD1 agrees at 12 bases. V was clipped by 5 bases and J by 4 bases; unmatched bases: 5. The CDR3 sequence is 14 residues long. From germline, CDR1 is GTSNPN and CDR2 SVGIG (reference sequence). CDR3 in amino acids: CAWGDRGRGTEAFF. CDR3 in DNA: TGTGCCTGGGGGGACAGGGGGCGGGGCACTGAAGCTTTCTTT.

The gene calls are TRBV6-6 and TRBJ1-6, with 7 nucleotides matching TRBD1. Germline V gene lookup returns CDR1 MNHNY and CDR2 SVGAGI (reference sequence). J lost 10 bases, V lost 2 bases, and 8 bases had no gene match. The CDR3 runs to 15 residues. As DNA, the CDR3 is TGTGCCAGCAGTTACGCGTCTGAAGGGGGCTCACCCCTCCACTTT. Amino acids: CASSYASEGGSPLHF.

The V gene is TRBV11-1, the J gene TRBJ2-1; possibly TRBD1 or TRBD2 for D (5 bases each). The germline V and J ends were trimmed by 5 bases and 9 bases, with 14 bases remaining between them. CDR3 length equals 13 residues. CDR1 is SGHAT and CDR2 is FQDESV in the germline V gene (reference sequence). Here the CDR3 reads CASSPTRGGEQFF. As DNA, the CDR3 is TGTGCCAGCAGCCCCACGAGGGGCGGTGAGCAGTTCTTC.